A selection of T cell receptor beta chains follows, all from one sample in a study of T cells in localized non-small cell lung cancer. Sequenced by immunoSEQ multiplex PCR; TCRdb stores in-frame clones only, minus some. This table holds around 91,000 clones, about nine tenths found once. Material: peripheral blood, obtained before any cancer treatment. The receptors stem from a man between 40 and 70 years old with stage I squamous cell lung carcinoma. CDR3s include the opening cysteine and the closing phenylalanine or tryptophan. Each record gives: V gene, J gene, CDR3 protein.

TRBV10-3	TRBJ1-6	CAISAGSSYNSPLHF
TRBV10-3	TRBJ2-3	CAIKEEGSTDTQYF
TRBV7-2	TRBJ1-4	CASSENPPGGNEKLFF
TRBV13	TRBJ1-5	CASSQGHGGNQPQHF
TRBV6-1	TRBJ1-1	CASRIRGNTEAFF
TRBV5-5	TRBJ2-1	CASSSGRLAGDNEQFF
TRBV28	TRBJ2-7	CASNTLGNWEQYF
TRBV9	TRBJ2-1	CASSVEGQGGNEQFF
TRBV6-1	TRBJ2-7	CASSTTGTLYEQYF
TRBV5-4	TRBJ2-5	CASSGRQGRKETQYF
TRBV27	TRBJ2-7	CASRETGRPGEQYF
TRBV11-2	TRBJ1-1	CASSSTAIVSMNTEAFF
TRBV5-6	TRBJ1-5	CASSLGQGGNQPQHF
TRBV19	TRBJ1-2	CASSMEGRYGYTF
TRBV2	TRBJ1-1	CASRETGTSGGTEAFF
TRBV7-8	TRBJ1-4	CASSRGTVSNEKLFF
TRBV6-5	TRBJ1-5	CASSRGTQGNQPQHF
TRBV4-3	TRBJ2-5	CASSQGRGPETQYF
TRBV7-3	TRBJ2-7	CASGNVGGDEQYF
TRBV5-8	TRBJ2-7	CASRSPGKSYEQYF
TRBV11-2	TRBJ2-7	CASSPIRDRAYEQYF
TRBV5-6	TRBJ1-6	CASSLGGFQNSPLHF
TRBV11-1	TRBJ2-7	CASSLGVQGYEQYF
TRBV30	TRBJ1-1	CAWGGTDRMTEAFF
TRBV9	TRBJ1-1	CASSPQRGQNTEAFF
TRBV28	TRBJ2-5	CASSFQGAVEETQYF
TRBV19	TRBJ2-1	CASSDRQGIYNEQFF
TRBV18	TRBJ2-1	CASSEGTGKASEQFF
TRBV5-1	TRBJ1-2	CASSLDSTYGYTF
TRBV27	TRBJ2-5	CASSLTGRETQYF
TRBV18	TRBJ2-7	CASSGTGMYEQYF
TRBV28	TRBJ1-2	CASSVTGYSFDGYTF
TRBV7-7	TRBJ1-1	CASSLDLNTEAFF
TRBV29-1	TRBJ1-1	CSVDLGTNTEAFF
TRBV27	TRBJ2-7	CASSFRQGVNYEQYF
TRBV7-6	TRBJ2-7	CASTLVGAREQYF
TRBV11-2	TRBJ2-5	CASSPSGTQYF
TRBV7-2	TRBJ2-5	CASSLLRETQYF
TRBV5-4	TRBJ2-5	CASSLIGGAPQETQYF
TRBV7-9	TRBJ2-7	CASSLIGGQDRQYF
TRBV6-1	TRBJ1-1	CASSDRQGNTEAFF
TRBV14	TRBJ1-6	CASSLRGRTPLHF
TRBV27	TRBJ1-3	CASRDNFENTIYF
TRBV4-1	TRBJ1-2	CASSQARAIYGYTF
TRBV9	TRBJ1-2	CASSVDREDGYTF
TRBV29-1	TRBJ2-2	CSVGHTGELFF
TRBV25-1	TRBJ1-2	CASSDGRYGYTF
TRBV9	TRBJ1-1	CASSVDHLGRMTFF
TRBV5-1	TRBJ2-5	CASSIGLAGVQARETQYF
TRBV5-1	TRBJ1-1	CASSLNVLNTEAFF
TRBV4-1	TRBJ1-1	CASRPWATGMGNEAFF
TRBV5-5	TRBJ1-1	CASSLVPVMEAFF
TRBV4-1	TRBJ1-1	CASSRFGESRDTEAFF
TRBV4-2	TRBJ2-2	CASSQDKSGELFF
TRBV4-1	TRBJ2-2	CASSQVRGGELFF
TRBV11-2	TRBJ1-1	CASSLTQVGNTEAFF
TRBV18	TRBJ1-3	CASSPFLRDRGSGNTIYF